These 7 T cell receptor beta chains share one sample of origin, sequenced in a study of T cells after yellow fever vaccination (dated by TCRdb to between 2017 and 2020). The sample's treatment or condition, from its label and the paper: live attenuated yellow fever vaccine strain. Libraries were made using 5' RACE. Reads for this sample came from an Illumina NovaSeq 6000. Using fastp trimming at Q25 and MiXCR clonotype assembly, TCRdb reanalyzed the public sequencing data and kept in-frame beta chains. Each CDR3 protein appears once, grouped with its most common genes and DNA. The sample table holds some 240,000 distinct CDR3 sequences, of which roughly 3% were seen once. Under 3.5% of the sample is held by the ten biggest clonotypes. The input for sequencing was CD4+ T cells sorted from PBMCs, taken 10 days after the yellow fever booster vaccination. These receptors were obtained from a man between 18 and 35 years old who received the YFV17D yellow fever vaccine.

This clonotype was recorded many times. This chain uses TRBV7-2 with TRBJ2-5; no definite D call. Germline assignment: CDR1 SGHTA and CDR2 FQGNSA. The CDR3 is made up of 13 amino acids. Trimming shortened V by 0 bases and J by 4 bases, and 6 bases separated the two germline ends. CDR3 nucleotides: TGTGCCAGCAGCTTAGCCACAACAGAGACCCAGTACTTC. It encodes CASSLATTETQYF.

This clonotype was observed many times. This chain uses TRBV11-2 with TRBJ1-1, with a weak D call TRBD1 (6 bases). With 2 bases removed from V and 5 bases from J, the gap between germline ends came to 12 bases. Germline CDR1 SGHAT, CDR2 FQNNGV. This CDR3 has 14 residues. The chain's CDR3 is CASSLTGRGTEAFF. The CDR3, as DNA: TGTGCCAGCAGCTTAACAGGGAGGGGGACTGAAGCTTTCTTT.

This clonotype was found a few times. The rearrangement uses TRBV12-3 or TRBV12-4 and TRBJ1-6; D is possibly TRBD1 (5 bases). V lost 7 bases and J lost 9, with 16 bases in between. This CDR3 region has 14 residues. CDR3 residues: CASTSWGLGSPLHF. CDR3 nucleotide sequence: TGTGCCAGCACCTCGTGGGGGTTGGGTTCACCCCTCCACTTT.

Many counts were recorded for this clonotype. This chain links TRBV4-1 with TRBJ2-2, with 9 bases lining up with TRBD1. With V trimmed by 4 bases and J by 6 bases, 6 bases remained unmatched. CDR3 size: 15 residues. CDR1 is MGHRA and CDR2 is YSYEKL in the germline V gene. The CDR3 sequence: CASSRDREAAGELFF. CDR3 sequence (DNA): TGCGCCAGCAGCCGGGACAGGGAGGCGGCCGGGGAGCTGTTTTTT.

This clonotype was picked up a small number of times. This chain joins TRBV5-4 and TRBJ2-3, with 11 bases that match TRBD2. Germline CDR1 SGHNT, CDR2 YYREEE (reference sequence). The CDR3 is 16 residues long. The V segment lost 4 bases and the J segment 6 bases; nucleotides outside the gene matches: 10. The CDR3 spells CASSISGGAISDTQYF. The DNA of the CDR3 is TGTGCCAGCAGCATTAGCGGGGGGGCCATATCGGATACGCAGTATTTT.

V and J are TRBV12-3 or TRBV12-4 and TRBJ1-2; D is perhaps TRBD1 (5 bases). This CDR3 contains 14 residues. V was clipped by 2 bases and J by 3 bases, with 10 bases between them. The CDR3: CASSLQGSYYGYTF. The CDR3 bases are TGTGCCAGCAGTTTACAGGGCAGCTACTATGGCTACACCTTC.

The genes are TRBV3-1 and TRBJ2-3, with D perhaps TRBD2 (6 bases). Trimming shortened V by 0 bases and J by 5 bases, and 27 bases separated the two germline ends. The CDR3 loop spans 20 amino acids. Germline assignment: CDR1 LGHDT and CDR2 YNNKEL (reference sequence). The CDR3 bases are TGTGCCAGCAGCCAAGATCTCCGAATCTCTCCGGGGCGGGGCAGAGATACGCAGTATTTT. Translating gives CASSQDLRISPGRGRDTQYF.